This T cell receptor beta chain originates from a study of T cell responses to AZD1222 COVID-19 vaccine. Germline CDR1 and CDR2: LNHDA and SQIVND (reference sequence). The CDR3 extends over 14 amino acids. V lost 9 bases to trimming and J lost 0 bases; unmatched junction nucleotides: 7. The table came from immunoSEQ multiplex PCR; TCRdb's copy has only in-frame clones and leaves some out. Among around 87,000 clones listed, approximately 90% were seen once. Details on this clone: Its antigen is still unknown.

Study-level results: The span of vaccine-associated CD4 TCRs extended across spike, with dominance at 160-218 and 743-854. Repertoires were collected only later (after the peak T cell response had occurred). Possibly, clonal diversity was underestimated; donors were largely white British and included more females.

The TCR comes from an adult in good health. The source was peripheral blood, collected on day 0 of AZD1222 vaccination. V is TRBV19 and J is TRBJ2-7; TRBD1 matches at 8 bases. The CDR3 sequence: CASSRGQGSYEQYF. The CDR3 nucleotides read TGTGCCAGCTCTCGAGGACAGGGCTCCTACGAGCAGTACTTC.